This record looks at one T cell receptor beta chain sequence and its context. Its antigen is undetermined. This table comes from immunoSEQ multiplex PCR, and its TCRdb copy is limited to in-frame clones, with some not included. The sample includes over a million clones, roughly 96% of them seen just once. V lost 0 bases and J 3 bases, leaving 12 bases between the germline ends. The CDR3 is made up of 15 amino acids. Germline V gene data show CDR1 as LNHDA and CDR2 as SQIVND (reference sequence). This entry belongs to a study of shared clonotypes between healthy human individuals. Findings and caveats of the study: A reduction in generation probabilities was seen for non-shared clonotypes relative to those shared by all four donors. On the whole, naive subsets had larger estimated richness than memory subsets had.

It was into CD45RA+ naive and CD45RA-negative memory subsets that the CD4+ cells were split. The origin of this receptor is a man aged 30-40 years in good health. Sequencing was done on a sample of naive CD4+ T cells sorted from blood. Subset indicated: CD45RA+ positively selected. This rearrangement joins TRBV19 to TRBJ2-7, with a weak D call TRBD1 (5 bases). The DNA for the CDR3 is TGTGCCAGTAGTATAGAATCGACAGCGCTCTACGAGCAGTACTTC. As protein: CASSIESTALYEQYF.